The clone carrying this T cell receptor (beta chain) was counted a few times. What it binds is unknown. Isolated RNA was reverse transcribed in full, so expressed TCRB transcripts were sequenced. Each sample of naive, central memory or regulatory T cells had, on average, about 3.6 million reads. Produced via immunoSEQ multiplex PCR; TCRdb's table is partial and in-frame only. The table lists 250,000 to 300,000 clones, approximately 25% of them singletons. The CDR3 has 14 amino acids. Germline V gene sequence: CDR1 KGHSH, CDR2 LQKENI. V lost 3 bases to trimming and J lost 9 bases; unmatched junction nucleotides: 8. Averaging around 120 mL, one heparinised blood draw came from each individual donor. Cell sorting via CD45RO/CCR7/CD25/CD127/CD95/CD27 was performed to obtain CD4+ naive, central memory, regulatory and stem cell-like memory cells. The data were obtained in a study of beta chain features in type 1 diabetes.

Study-wide findings and caveats: In all four CD4+ subsets, TCRB CDR3 length was significantly, moderately reduced in type 1 diabetes. Cells with high TCR expression could be over-represented when cDNA is sequenced.

This clonotype was sampled from a woman aged 30 to 39 with type 1 diabetes. V usage is TRBV18 and J usage is TRBJ2-1; 7 bases are shared with TRBD2. Source material: naive CD4+ T cells from blood. The DNA of the CDR3 is TGTGCCAGCTCACCTTCCCGCGGGAGTGGTGAGCAGTTCTTC. Its translation is CASSPSRGSGEQFF.